This T cell receptor (beta chain) was sequenced for a study of neurological immune-mediated disorders. TCRdb ran MiXCR on the 5' RACE reads and lists one entry per CDR3 protein. The sample carries roughly 60,000 distinct CDR3 sequences, 11% recorded once. Germline V CDR1 and CDR2: DFQATT, SNEGSKA (reference sequence). The CDR3 consists of 13 residues. Trimming took off 6 bases at V and 5 bases at J, with 16 bases between the two ends. This clonotype occurred many times. The chain has TRBV20-1 and TRBJ2-5, with TRBD1 as a possible D gene (6 bases). Input material: PBMCs. This TCR was sampled from a man aged 55 to 70 in good health. The DNA for the CDR3 is TGCAGTGCCATCAGGGGCACCAGGGAGACCCAGTACTTC. This sequence encodes CSAIRGTRETQYF.